The rows below give T cell receptor beta chains drawn from one sample of a study of CD8 T cells in ankylosing spondylitis. TCRdb recomputed calls from the 5' RACE reads with MiXCR, one row per CDR3 protein. The repertoire holds around 490,000 distinct CDR3 sequences, with approximately 5% as singletons. Sample: blood, either unsorted or a sorted T cell fraction (not recorded which). These receptors were taken from a male donor with ankylosing spondylitis. Each CDR3 is given with its conserved first and last residue. The D gene is left open where the match is weak. Sizes are listed as once, few, many, or a class for an expanded clone.

.,TRBJ2-7,many,TRBV5-1,TGCGCCAGCAGCGGAGGGAGCTCCTACGAGCAGTACTTC,CASSGGSSYEQYF
TRBD1,TRBJ1-4,many,TRBV7-2,TGTGCCAGCAGCTTATTAAGGACAGGGCGAGAAAAACTGTTTTTT,CASSLLRTGREKLFF
.,TRBJ1-2,many,TRBV5-1,TGCGCCAGCAGCCCGGGGCCTATCAATGGCTACACCTTC,CASSPGPINGYTF
.,TRBJ1-6,few,TRBV12-3/TRBV12-4,TGTGCCAGCTACTCGCGTCTTAATTCACCCCTCCACTTT,CASYSRLNSPLHF
.,TRBJ2-1,many,TRBV12-3/TRBV12-4,TGTGCCAGCAGCGTCCGAGTTTACAATGAGCAGTTCTTC,CASSVRVYNEQFF
.,TRBJ2-1,many,TRBV5-1,TGCGCCAGCAGCCTCCAAGGGGGGGGGCCGAATGAGCAGTTCTTC,CASSLQGGGPNEQFF
TRBD2,TRBJ2-1,many,TRBV7-2,TGTGCCAGCAGCGCAGCGGGGAGCTCCTACAATGAGCAGTTCTTC,CASSAAGSSYNEQFF
TRBD2,TRBJ2-7,many,TRBV6-2/TRBV6-3,TGTGCCAGCAGTTTCCCGGGACTAGCCGACCTGGAGCAGTACTTC,CASSFPGLADLEQYF
TRBD1,TRBJ1-1,few,TRBV3-1,TGTGCCAGCAGCCAAGGATGGGACAGGGACACTGAAGCTTTCTTT,CASSQGWDRDTEAFF
TRBD2,TRBJ2-1,many,TRBV4-2,TGTGCCAGCAGCCAGGGACTAGCGGAGACCTACAATGAGCAGTTCTTC,CASSQGLAETYNEQFF